This T cell receptor (beta chain) was observed in a study of cytomegalovirus exposure and HLA in healthy donors. The CDR3 is 13 amino acids. CDR1 and CDR2 (germline): SGHRS, YFSETQ. V was pared by 5 bases and J by 6 bases, with 15 bases between. The PCR ran on 60 Vbeta and 13 Jbeta primers. This table comes from immunoSEQ multiplex PCR, and its TCRdb copy is limited to in-frame clones, with some not included. The top ten hold 2.8% of the sample, which has around 150,000 clones, roughly 79% seen once. The receptor comes from a male donor in good health and CMV-seronegative. The V gene is TRBV5-1, the J gene TRBJ2-7; D remains ambiguous. The sequencing sample was made of PBMCs. CDR3 loop: CASSSPRMSEQYF. The CDR3 nucleotides read TGCGCCAGCAGTTCCCCCCGCATGAGCGAGCAGTACTTC.